This TCR beta chain was observed in a study of control samples from healthy donors and cancer patients. This table comes from immunoSEQ multiplex PCR, and its TCRdb copy is limited to in-frame clones, with some not included. The repertoire includes approximately 130,000 clones, just under 90% of them detected once, and about an eighth sits in the top ten. Sequencing was done on a sample of blood. The source of this sequence is a man aged 25 to 40 in good health.

The CDR3 region has the DNA TGCGCCAGCAGCCAAGGACAGGGGGGTTCACCCCTCCACTTT. Amino acid sequence: CASSQGQGGSPLHF. The chain links TRBV4-1 to TRBJ1-6; TRBD1 aligns across 9 bases. CDR3 size: 14 residues. V lost 1 base, J lost 9 bases, and 1 base stayed unmatched. Germline V gene data show CDR1 as MGHRA and CDR2 as YSYEKL.